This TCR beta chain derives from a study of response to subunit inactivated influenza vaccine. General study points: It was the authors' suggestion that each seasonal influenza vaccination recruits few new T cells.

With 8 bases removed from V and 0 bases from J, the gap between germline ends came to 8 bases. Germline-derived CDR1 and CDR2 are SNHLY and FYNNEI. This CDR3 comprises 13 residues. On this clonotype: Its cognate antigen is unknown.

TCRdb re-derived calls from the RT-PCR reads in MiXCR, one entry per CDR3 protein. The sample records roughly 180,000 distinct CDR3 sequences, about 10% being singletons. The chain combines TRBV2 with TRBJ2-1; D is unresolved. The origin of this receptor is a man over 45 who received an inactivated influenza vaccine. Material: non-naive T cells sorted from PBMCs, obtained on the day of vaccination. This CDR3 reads CASVQRSYNEQFF. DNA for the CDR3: TGTGCCAGCGTACAGCGCTCCTACAATGAGCAGTTCTTC.